This TCR beta chain was found in a study of CXCR3-negative and CXCR3-positive naive CD8 T cells. Whole-study context: Roughly 1.5 +/- 0.3 million TRB reads came from each library, giving around 130 million in total. Study results and limitations: Both naive subsets showed comparably high diversity, and memory CD8+ cells showed much lower diversity. Naive subsets did not differ in surface CD5, and TRB CDR3 properties served to infer TCR strength.

Through 5' RACE with UMI labels, the TRB cDNA libraries were prepared. TCRdb re-called the 5' RACE reads and shows each CDR3 protein once, DNA omitted. Across roughly 48,000 distinct CDR3 sequences, the top ten clones capture 15% of the sample. Sorting was done in triplicate for each CD8+ T cell subset (around 300,000 cells each). CDR3 length equals 13 residues. Germline V CDR1 and CDR2: LNHDA, SQIVND (reference sequence). In the case of this clonotype: Its antigen remains unknown.

The chain recombines TRBV19 with TRBJ1-1. The origin of this receptor is a human donor in good health. Some clones in this sample may be carry-over from other donors' samples. The specimen was memory CD8+ T cells from blood. CDR3 residues: CASSPDPKGDAFF.